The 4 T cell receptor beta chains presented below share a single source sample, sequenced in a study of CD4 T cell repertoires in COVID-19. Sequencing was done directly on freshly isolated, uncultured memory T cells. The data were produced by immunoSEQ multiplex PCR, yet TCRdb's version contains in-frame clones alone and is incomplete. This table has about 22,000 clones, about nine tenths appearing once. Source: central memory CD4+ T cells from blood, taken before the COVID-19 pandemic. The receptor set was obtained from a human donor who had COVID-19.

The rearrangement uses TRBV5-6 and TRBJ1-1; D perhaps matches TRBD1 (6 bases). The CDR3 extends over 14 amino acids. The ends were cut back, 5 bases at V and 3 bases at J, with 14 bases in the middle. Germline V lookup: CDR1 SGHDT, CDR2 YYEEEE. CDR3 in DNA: TGTGCCAGCAGAGGACAGACCTTGTACACTGAAGCTTTCTTT. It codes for CASRGQTLYTEAFF.

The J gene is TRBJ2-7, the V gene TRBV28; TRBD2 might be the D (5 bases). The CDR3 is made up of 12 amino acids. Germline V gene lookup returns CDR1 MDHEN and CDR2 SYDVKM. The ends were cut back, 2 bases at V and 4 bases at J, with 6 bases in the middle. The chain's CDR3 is CASSLGEYEQYF. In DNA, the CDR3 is TGTGCCAGCAGTTTAGGGGAGTACGAGCAGTACTTC.

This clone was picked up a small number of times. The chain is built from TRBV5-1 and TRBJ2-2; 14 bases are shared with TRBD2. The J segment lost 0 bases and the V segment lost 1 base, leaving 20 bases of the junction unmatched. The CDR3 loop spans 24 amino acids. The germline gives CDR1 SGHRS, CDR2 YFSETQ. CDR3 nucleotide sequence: TGCGCCAGCAGCTTGAGCCCGCGGACTCTGAGGACTAGCGGGAGGACCTCGAACACCGGGGAGCTGTTTTTT. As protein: CASSLSPRTLRTSGRTSNTGELFF. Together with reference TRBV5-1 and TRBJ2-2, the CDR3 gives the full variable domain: KAGVTQTPRYLIKTRGQQVTLSCSPISGHRSVSWYQQTPGQGLQFLFEYFSETQRNKGNFPGRFSGRQFSNSRSEMNVSTLELGDSALYLCASSLSPRTLRTSGRTSNTGELFFGEGSRLTVL.

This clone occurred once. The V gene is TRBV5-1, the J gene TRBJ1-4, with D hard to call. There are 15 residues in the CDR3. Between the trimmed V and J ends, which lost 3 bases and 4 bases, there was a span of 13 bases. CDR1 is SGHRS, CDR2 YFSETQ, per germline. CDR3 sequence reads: CASSYSGSGNEKLFF. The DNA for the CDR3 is TGCGCCAGCAGCTACAGCGGGTCCGGTAATGAAAAACTGTTTTTT. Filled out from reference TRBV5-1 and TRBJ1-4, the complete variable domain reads KAGVTQTPRYLIKTRGQQVTLSCSPISGHRSVSWYQQTPGQGLQFLFEYFSETQRNKGNFPGRFSGRQFSNSRSEMNVSTLELGDSALYLCASSYSGSGNEKLFFGSGTQLSVL.